The rows below give T cell receptor beta chains drawn from one sample of a study of T cell responses to AZD1222 COVID-19 vaccine. TCRdb's table, derived via immunoSEQ multiplex PCR, lists solely in-frame clones and lacks some. The data contain about 140,000 clones, 92% of them seen just once; the ten biggest clones take up 2.3%. The sample in question was peripheral blood, obtained on day 0 of AZD1222 vaccination. Source of these receptors: an adult in good health. CDR3s leave out the opening cysteine and the closing phenylalanine or tryptophan. Each record gives: V gene, CDR3 protein.

TRBV9,ASSVGGGMTYNEQF
TRBV3-1/TRBV3-2,ASSKEPGQGNQPQH
TRBV7-9,ASSLRGSGQEITEAF
TRBV6-5,ASSYDSGTAGYT
TRBV5-8,ASSLESGFGYT
TRBV7-3,ASSRGANEKLF
TRBV5-1,ASSTDPGINEQF
TRBV6-4,ASSGGQSTDTQY
TRBV7-9,ASSLPQGFQETQY
TRBV6-2/TRBV6-3,ASSSPGSLSDTQY
TRBV5-4,ASSLKGASEQY
TRBV5-1,ASSPFASGFYEQY
TRBV3-1/TRBV3-2,ASSQARPRGVVDEQF
TRBV27,ASSLYSTGGRAGQPQH
TRBV6-5,ASSQDSYSNQPQH
TRBV30,AWSVGHRRLATNEKLF
TRBV7-9,ASSLGTGDRGEKLF
TRBV7-2,ASSLVVGLPNEKLF
TRBV28,ASQSGQSNQPQH
TRBV11-2,ASSLVWSGGGGYT
TRBV21-1,ASSKMGDNQPQH
TRBV5-6,ASSLVGNTIY
TRBV5-1,ASSQPRDRGREGYT
TRBV9,ASSVGQKPGYT
TRBV18,ASSPHSGTDYSLEKLF
TRBV11-3,ASSRWVAVFRVDTQY
TRBV21-1,ASSKGNRAYEQY
TRBV28,ASSIPQGVAYGYT
TRBV7-3,ASSLTSGVDEQF